This T cell receptor beta chain was captured by sequencing in a study of cytomegalovirus exposure and HLA in healthy donors (TCRdb year 2017). In the study overall: According to an earlier analysis of several hundred of the donors, some 180 million T cells yielded 120 million or so unique TCR beta sequences and 250 to 350 Gb of sequence data. To predict cytomegalovirus infection status, the study brought together high-throughput TCR immunosequencing, statistical association of individual TCRs with disease status, and machine learning. An early release covering some 640 HLA-typed donors comprised about 300 gigabases of sequencing data and around 80 million unique TCR sequences. Of the roughly 430 genotyped donors, over 70% fell in the genetic ancestry cluster associated with self-reported Caucasian donors. Using immunosequencing, the study profiled T cell repertoires from 500 to 800 subjects and related those repertoires to cytomegalovirus serostatus. A later genetic analysis took genome-wide SNP genotypes for about 55% of the roughly 700 donors and used that subset as a discovery cohort. Along with the roughly 700-subject first cohort, a separate validation cohort of about 110 different subjects was used. The number of typed donors differed by locus: roughly 629-640 for A, B, C, DRB1 and DQB1; some 500 for DQA1; approximately 600 for DPA1; and some 450 for DPB1. The study aimed to test whether cataloging public T cell receptors could reveal signatures of past pathogen exposure. To decide whether each TCR beta V gene segment behaved as functional or pseudogenic, an earlier analysis of some 600 of the donors relied on high-throughput TCR beta sequencing. About five DR-DQ haplotypes were handled as single units for association and clustering, since linkage in the cohort was strong. The later analysis used no new phenotypic data to find candidate immune exposures, relying instead on TCR beta sequences and their occurrence across donors. HLA typing covered class I and class II loci at four-digit resolution. Among roughly 370 genotyped donors of the cohort, an average of about 240,000 unique TCR beta nucleotide sequences were sequenced per donor, roughly a sixth of them non-productive. A later analysis re-examined previously published TCR beta repertoires from just over 650 donors and added high-resolution HLA genotyping to investigate patterns of TCR occurrence. Donor age, sex, ethnicity and CMV serostatus were compiled alongside the repertoire data. Every repertoire in the discovery cohort had been generated on one and the same sequencing platform.

The cohort was made up of 666 healthy bone marrow donors. All cohort members were sampled while nominally healthy, although unrecorded immune exposures were likely present. The donor tested CMV seronegative, placing the donor among the 350 or so seronegative members of the cohort. A peripheral blood sample was collected from each donor, and TCR beta sequencing was performed on peripheral blood mononuclear cells. Genomic DNA extraction from the blood cell samples was performed with the Qiagen DNeasy Blood Extraction Kit. A word on this clone: The antigen it recognizes is unknown.

Receptor amplification or capture employed the immunoSEQ multiplex PCR assay. A mixture of 60 forward primers for TCR Vbeta segments and 13 reverse primers for TCR Jbeta segments was used in the multiplex PCR. The CDR3 region of rearranged TCR beta genes was amplified from genomic DNA by a multiplex PCR assay. The amplified TCR beta libraries were sequenced on the Illumina HiSeq System as 87-base-pair reads. For the original study's pipeline: Across the roughly 640 repertoires, a later analysis counted 80 million or so unique TCR beta chains, some 11 million of which were shared by at least two donors. A nearest-neighbor algorithm error-corrected the raw reads and collapsed the reads into unique sequences, merging closely related sequences to remove PCR and sequencing errors. V, D and J gene segments were assigned by aligning CDR3 sequences to IMGT reference sequences. Each retained sequence needed at least a six-nucleotide match to both a V gene segment and a J gene segment. A rearrangement was called productive if the CDR3 had no stop codons and remained in frame with V and J, and every other rearrangement was called non-productive. CDR3 was defined by IMGT convention, running from the second conserved V-encoded cysteine to the conserved J-encoded phenylalanine. In an earlier analysis of approximately 590 of the donors, sequences lacking an unambiguous match to a single V gene segment were excluded. An earlier analysis of a few hundred of the donors classified V segments as functional when productive rearrangements were above 56.7% and as segregating when the standard deviation between donors was above 5%. A statistical classification framework was built to diagnose cytomegalovirus status from the catalog of TCR beta chain sequences. A later analysis assigned V and J genes by comparing TCR nucleotide sequences with IMGT/GENE-DB human TR gene sequences. Using the TCRdist pipeline, a later analysis assigned CDR3 sequences along with most-parsimonious VDJ recombination scenarios. In a later analysis, each TCR beta chain was defined by its CDR3 amino acid sequence together with its V-gene family, and reads without a unique V-gene family were excluded. In a later analysis, fewer than 600 highly shared, low-generation-probability nucleotide sequences were removed to address suspected cross-contamination and a sequencing artifact. In a later analysis, a clonal expansion index was calculated for each public chain from normalized within-repertoire ranks of inferred template counts. In a later analysis, generation probabilities were computed using a VDJ recombination model fitted to out-of-frame rearrangements, and the results were checked against IGoR. In a later analysis, hypergeometric tests were used to score TCR-TCR, TCR-HLA and TCR-CMV co-occurrence, with a repertoire-size bias correction applied to TCR pairs. A later analysis estimated false discovery rates by permuting HLA or CMV assignments 20 times. In a later analysis, co-occurring TCRs were grouped using DBSCAN, and TCRdist sequence similarity was added for clustering within HLA-allele-positive subsets. Co-occurrence clustering excluded repertoires with fewer than 30,000 or more than 120,000 public chains, plus five with anomalous nucleotide sharing. TCRdb carries this immuneACCESS record with in-frame sequences only. Its versions omit some clonotypes, under half of them owing to an unresolved V gene in the studies checked, with the rest unexplained. V, J and clone size reflect that table, while D and trimming were determined from the DNA. The sample's records list about 43,000 clones. The ten top clones hold roughly 1.8% of the sample.

What the authors observed across the whole study: Across donors, most TCR sequences were observed very rarely, whereas some public TCRs were present in many individuals. A group of highly shared sequence variants was considered likely to be a technical artifact of the sequencing pipeline. CMV serostatus was the only immune exposure information available for the cohort. Linkage disequilibrium might explain the correlated functional status among segregating V segments, but an unknown experimental factor could not be excluded. In an earlier analysis of several hundred of the donors, most TCR beta V segments were observed in productive rearrangements about 87% or about 30% of the time, broadly matching IMGT annotations. In vitro tests confirmed that a few of the cytomegalovirus-associated TCR beta chains recognize cytomegalovirus antigens. In both the original and validation cohorts, the classifier was reported to diagnose cytomegalovirus status with high specificity and sensitivity. Compared with equally common non-associated chains, HLA-associated TCR beta chains in a later analysis were more clonally expanded and had lower generation probabilities. The authors suggested that the approach could potentially be extended to other disease states and immunological phenotypes. A total of 164 TCR beta chains were listed by the study as associated with cytomegalovirus. In this cohort, only TCR beta chains were sequenced, and detectable features were limited by the absence of alpha or paired-chain data. According to a later analysis, TCR association rates differed among HLA loci, with DRB1 alleles showing the most associated TCRs and HLA-C alleles showing the fewest. According to a later genetic analysis, donors in an Asian-associated ancestry cluster had fewer N-insertions in productive TCRs than the approximately 650-donor mean. At a false discovery rate of 0.05, a later analysis linked about 16,000 TCR beta sequences to specific HLA alleles. Several of the top co-occurrence clusters appeared to be linked to parvovirus B19, influenza, CMV and Epstein-Barr virus, according to a later analysis. In a later genetic analysis, a missense DCLRE1C variant was associated with V-gene and J-gene trimming of TCR beta chains, and the association was replicated in an independent cohort. Because counts were too low, roughly 18 rarely observed V segments, including chromosome 9 orphons, were left out of the earlier analysis of a few hundred of the donors. In a later analysis, most CMV-associated TCR beta chains were found to appear HLA-restricted, with HLA associations seemingly driven largely by CMV exposure. Strong co-occurrence of HLA alleles, especially DR and DQ, made assigning TCR associations to individual alleles difficult. A further reported finding was that TCR beta sequences accurately predicted the HLA-A and HLA-B alleles for most subjects in the first cohort. Because HLA typing was missing for some donors at each locus, association tests included only the typed subset. Sequencing depth was assumed to be roughly uniform across donors in the presence/absence analyses, though that assumption may not hold.

This receptor was identified in a woman in her thirties in good health and CMV-seronegative. The sequencing input was PBMCs.

The CDR3 sequence is CASSVLRGGSGYEQYF. The sequence in DNA is TGTGCCAGCAGTGTCTTGCGCGGGGGCTCCGGGTACGAGCAGTACTTC. Recombination joined TRBV6-1 with TRBJ2-7; a weak D assignment points to TRBD2 (7 bases agree). The CDR3 runs 16 residues from the cysteine to the phenylalanine. CDR3 DNA only is kept here, 48 bases in frame from base 1. Per the germline V gene, MNHNS is the CDR1 and SASEGT is the CDR2. V was cut back by 4 bases and J by 4 bases, leaving a gap of 20 bases between them.